This entry concerns a single TCR beta chain. A few counts support this clonotype. Its antigen target is currently unknown. No quality values exist for individual bases; no much larger clone is one base distant. At the junction V is shortened by 4 bases and J by 5 bases, with 12 bases in between. Reading the germline V gene gives CDR1 SGHTS and CDR2 YDEGEE. There are 13 amino acids in the CDR3, from cysteine to phenylalanine inclusive. The only DNA kept is the CDR3, 39 bases in frame from the first base. Ficoll-Paque density gradient centrifugation was used to isolate PBMCs. The listed sequencing device is Illumina NovaSeq 6000. Using 5'RACE with constant-segment primers, TCRalpha and TCRbeta cDNA libraries were constructed, with sample barcodes and unique molecular identifiers added in the process. Trizol reagent was used to extract RNA from every sample. Amplification of the libraries took two PCR steps, and the second step added a second sample barcode plus Illumina TruSeq adapters. The libraries were sequenced on an Illumina NovaSeq using 2 x 150 bp paired-end reads. The study's own analysis went as follows. Demultiplexing of reads and collapsing into UMI-guided consensus sequences were performed with migec v1.2.7. Using mixcr v2.1.11, UMI consensuses were aligned to TRA and TRB V and J templates and then assembled into clonotypes. A clonotype was counted as expanded or contracted only when both edgeR and NoisET called the clonotype significant, with the noise models trained on biological replicates. For edgeR calls, the thresholds were a false discovery rate-adjusted p below 0.01 and a log2 fold-change of 1. As an exploratory analysis of dynamics, PCA with hierarchical clustering was applied to max-normalized trajectories of the 1000 most abundant clonotypes. Separately sequenced CD4+ and CD8+ repertoires were used to assign the CD4 or CD8 phenotype of responding clones. TCRdb trimmed the raw reads at Q25, called clones with MiXCR and kept productive beta chains. Identical CDR3 proteins give one entry, which carries the most common genes and DNA. The V and J calls follow TCRdb's processing rather than the paper's. This sample comprises roughly 620,000 distinct CDR3 sequences, roughly 17% of them detected only once. The top ten hold around 12% of the sample.

The sample is drawn from a study of T-cell memory formation after mild COVID-19 (dated by TCRdb to the early 2020s). About the study as a whole: TCR sequence clusters from the two donors were largely donor specific. T-cell clones expanding and contracting after mild COVID-19 in two donors were tracked by longitudinal TCRalpha and TCRbeta repertoire sequencing. Two young, previously healthy adult volunteers made up the cohort, one male and one female. Study-wide conclusions, independent of this receptor: Contracting CD4+ clones appeared mostly in the CM and EM memory subsets, whereas CD8+ clones were enriched in EMRA. Clones contracting from day 15 to 85 had balanced CD4/CD8 phenotypes, while a second wave expanding from day 15 to 37 was biased towards CD4+. The study covered only two mild cases, and larger cohorts including severe cases with pre-infection samples were considered necessary. The detection of some responding clones in pre-infection memory suggests that pre-existing cross-reactive memory T cells joined the SARS-CoV-2 response. SARS-CoV-2 specificity was not confirmed for the second-wave clones peaking on day 37.

The V and J segments used are TRBV5-8 and TRBJ1-2; 5 matching bases give a weak D call of TRBD1. This receptor was taken from an adult woman who had mild COVID-19 (a few samples of this study predate the infection). The sample titles of this study are shuffled in the database, so cell type and time point are left out; the donor was told from shared clones. The sequenced material came from PBMCs or a T cell subset sorted from them (not recorded which). The CDR3 amino acid sequence is: CASSRGPLYGYTF. The DNA sequence reads TGTGCCAGCAGCCGGGGACCGCTGTATGGCTACACCTTC.